This record concerns one T cell receptor (beta chain) sequence. This PCR relied on a set of 60 Vbeta primers and 13 Jbeta primers. Generated by immunoSEQ multiplex PCR, the TCRdb table keeps only in-frame clones and is missing some. This sample has about 190,000 clones, with 65% to 85% found just once. This entry is derived from a study of cytomegalovirus exposure and HLA in healthy donors. V lost 5 bases to trimming and J lost 3 bases, with 4 bases between them. From germline, CDR1 is SNHLY and CDR2 FYNNEI. The CDR3 sequence is 12 residues long. Healthy bone marrow donors made up the cohort. The rearrangement uses TRBV2 and TRBJ2-2; D remains unclear. The sample consisted of PBMCs. The sequence came from a woman younger than 45 in good health and CMV-seropositive. The CDR3 nucleotides read TGTGCCAGCAGTCCGGACACCGGGGAGCTGTTTTTT. Protein: CASSPDTGELFF. Full variable domain (missing parts from reference TRBV2 and TRBJ2-2): EPEVTQTPSHQVTQMGQEVILRCVPISNHLYFYWYRQILGQKVEFLVSFYNNEISEKSEIFDDQFSVERPDGSNFTLKIRSTKLEDSAMYFCASSPDTGELFFGEGSRLTVL.